Presented here are 14 T cell receptor beta chains from one specimen sequenced in a study of cytomegalovirus exposure and HLA in healthy donors. PCR employed 60 Vbeta and 13 Jbeta primers. Here immunoSEQ multiplex PCR was the method, and the copy in TCRdb shows in-frame clones only, minus some. Of 150,000 to 200,000 clones in the sample, around 83% are singletons; the top ten hold about 0.78%. The sequencing sample was made of PBMCs. The receptors shown here come from a woman under 30 in good health and CMV-seronegative.

The chain couples TRBV7-8 to TRBJ2-3, with D unresolved. CDR3 length: 16 amino acids. Per the germline V gene, CDR1 is SGHVS and CDR2 is FQNEAQ. Trimming took off 5 bases at V and 6 bases at J, with 21 bases between the two ends. The chain's CDR3 is CASSVSVSHTSDTQYF. For the CDR3, the DNA is TGTGCCAGCAGCGTTAGTGTCTCGCATACTTCGGATACGCAGTATTTT. Full variable domain (outside the CDR3, taken from reference TRBV7-8 and TRBJ2-3): GAGVSQSPRYKVAKRGQDVALRCDPISGHVSLFWYQQALGQGPEFLTYFQNEAQLDKSGLPSDRFFAERPEGSVSTLKIQRTQQEDSAVYLCASSVSVSHTSDTQYFGPGTRLTVL.

The chain joins TRBV5-4 to TRBJ2-1; D is possibly TRBD1 (5 bases). The V gene lost 6 bases and the J gene lost 6 bases, with 13 bases spanning the gap. From germline, CDR1 is SGHNT and CDR2 YYREEE (reference sequence). This CDR3 region has 13 residues. CDR3 region: CASTWTRGNEQFF. The CDR3 region has the DNA TGTGCCAGCACCTGGACAAGGGGCAATGAGCAGTTCTTC.

Of note for this clone: Because it lacks the conserved phenylalanine or tryptophan at the end, this CDR3 is likely a read error. The rearrangement joins TRBV5-6 to TRBJ2-7, with a weak D call TRBD2 (5 bases). There are 13 residues in the CDR3. Germline CDR1 SGHDT, CDR2 YYEEEE. V shed 0 bases and J shed 4 bases, with 8 bases lying between them. In DNA form, the CDR3 reads TGTGCCAGCAGCTTGGGGGAGTGGTACGAGCAGTACCTC. It encodes CASSLGEWYEQYL.

This chain connects TRBV11-2 to TRBJ2-1; 7 bases align to TRBD2. Germline loops: CDR1 SGHAT, CDR2 FQNNGV. CDR3 length equals 15 residues. V lost 0 bases to trimming and J lost 5 bases; unmatched junction nucleotides: 4. In DNA form, the CDR3 reads TGTGCCAGCAGCTTAGATCGTCTAGCGGACAATGAGCAGTTCTTC. As protein: CASSLDRLADNEQFF.

The genes are TRBV19 and TRBJ1-1; D remains ambiguous. Germline V gives CDR1 LNHDA, CDR2 SQIVND (reference sequence). The V and J ends lost 3 bases and 0 bases respectively, with 11 bases between them. The CDR3 has 15 amino acids. In DNA, the CDR3 is TGTGCCAGTAGTATGGTGAGGGAAGTGAACACTGAAGCTTTCTTT. Protein: CASSMVREVNTEAFF.

This sequence joins TRBV11-1 and TRBJ1-2; D remains ambiguous. CDR3 length equals 12 residues. Germline assignment: CDR1 SGHAT and CDR2 FQDESV (reference sequence). Trimming stripped 3 bases from V and 3 bases from J, with 5 bases between. The CDR3, as DNA: TGTGCCAGCAGCTTGGGCGACTATGGCTACACCTTC. Protein: CASSLGDYGYTF.

The rearrangement links TRBV5-4 to TRBJ1-1, with 9 bases that match TRBD1. J lost 4 bases, V lost 3 bases, and 7 bases had no gene match. This CDR3 spans 15 amino acids. CDR1 is SGHNT, CDR2 YYREEE, per germline (reference sequence). The CDR3 region has the DNA TGTGCCAGCAGCTGGGGGACAGGGCGGTCCACTGAAGCTTTCTTT. Amino acids: CASSWGTGRSTEAFF.

The CDR3 spells CATSSLSGEQFF. Here the CDR3 DNA reads TGTGCCACCAGCAGTCTTAGCGGTGAGCAGTTCTTC. V and J are TRBV15 and TRBJ2-1, with D perhaps TRBD2 (6 bases). The CDR3 runs to 12 residues. CDR1 LNHNV and CDR2 YYDKDF come from the germline V gene (reference sequence). The ends were cut back, 3 bases at V and 9 bases at J, with 9 bases in the middle.

This chain uses TRBV6-5 with TRBJ2-4, with unresolved D. V dropped 0 bases and J dropped 0 bases, with 6 bases sitting between them. Germline CDR1 is MNHEY and CDR2 is SVGAGI. The CDR3 loop spans 15 amino acids. CDR3 sequence: CASSYSRIAKNIQYF. The CDR3 region has the DNA TGTGCCAGCAGTTACTCGCGAATAGCCAAAAACATTCAGTACTTC.

This chain uses TRBV18 with TRBJ1-1, with 7 bases identical to TRBD1. The CDR3 sequence is 18 residues long. J gave up 3 bases and V 3 bases, and 16 bases lay outside the gene matches. Germline-derived CDR1 and CDR2 are KGHSH and LQKENI. CDR3 nucleotide sequence: TGTGCCAGCTCACCTACACAGGGGATACGAGGTGGGGACACTGAAGCTTTCTTT. Translated: CASSPTQGIRGGDTEAFF. The whole variable domain, remainder taken from reference TRBV18 and TRBJ1-1, is NAGVMQNPRHLVRRRGQEARLRCSPMKGHSHVYWYRQLPEEGLKFMVYLQKENIIDESGMPKERFSAEFPKEGPSILRIQQVVRGDSAAYFCASSPTQGIRGGDTEAFFGQGTRLTVV.

The rearrangement joins TRBV2 to TRBJ1-4; TRBD1 is a possible D gene (6 bases). Germline lookup yields CDR1 SNHLY and CDR2 FYNNEI. The CDR3 has 14 residues. V was cut by 6 bases and J by 0 bases, with 8 bases left in between. The CDR3 DNA reads as TGTGCCAGCAGCGGACAGTCAACTAATGAAAAACTGTTTTTT. Its protein is CASSGQSTNEKLFF.

The chain combines TRBV5-1 with TRBJ2-5; TRBD1 agrees at 9 bases. This CDR3 comprises 13 residues. J was trimmed by 5 bases and V by 7 bases; bases with no gene match: 6. Germline CDR1 reads SGHRS; CDR2 reads YFSETQ. DNA for the CDR3: TGCGCCAGCCGCTACAGGGGGCGGGAGACCCAGTACTTC. Translating gives CASRYRGRETQYF.

This clone was seen once. The J gene is TRBJ1-2, the V gene TRBV27, with 10 bases fitting TRBD1. The CDR3 spans 16 residues. Germline V lookup: CDR1 MNHEY, CDR2 SMNVEV (reference sequence). Trimming took 1 base from V and 3 from J; bases not matched to a gene: 5. The CDR3 DNA reads TGTGCCAGCAGTTTATGGGGACAGGGGAGGGACTATGGCTACACCTTC. This sequence encodes CASSLWGQGRDYGYTF.

The chain couples TRBV18 to TRBJ2-7; maybe TRBD1 (5 bases). Deletions cut 3 bases from V and 5 bases from J, with 11 bases between. CDR1 and CDR2 from the germline V gene are KGHSH and LQKENI. The CDR3 runs to 13 residues. In nucleotides, the CDR3 is TGTGCCAGCTCACCCCCAGGGCTCGACGAGCAGTACTTC. Translation: CASSPPGLDEQYF.